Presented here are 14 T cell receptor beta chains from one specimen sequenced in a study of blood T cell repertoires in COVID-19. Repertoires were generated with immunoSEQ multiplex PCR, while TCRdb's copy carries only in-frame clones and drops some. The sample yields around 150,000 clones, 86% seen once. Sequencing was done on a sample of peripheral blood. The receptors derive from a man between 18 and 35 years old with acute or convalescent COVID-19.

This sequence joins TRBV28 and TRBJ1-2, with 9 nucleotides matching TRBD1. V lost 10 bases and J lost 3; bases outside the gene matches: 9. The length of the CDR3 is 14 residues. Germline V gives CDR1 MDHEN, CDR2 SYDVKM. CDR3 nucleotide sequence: TGTGCCACAGAGAACAGGGGGCAGTACTATGGCTACACCTTC. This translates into CATENRGQYYGYTF.

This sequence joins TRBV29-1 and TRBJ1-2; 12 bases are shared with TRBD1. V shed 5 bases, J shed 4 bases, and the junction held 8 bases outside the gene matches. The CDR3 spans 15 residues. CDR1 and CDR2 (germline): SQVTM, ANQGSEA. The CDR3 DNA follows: TGCAGCGTTAACCGGGACAGGGGGCAATTCTATGGCTACACCTTC. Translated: CSVNRDRGQFYGYTF.

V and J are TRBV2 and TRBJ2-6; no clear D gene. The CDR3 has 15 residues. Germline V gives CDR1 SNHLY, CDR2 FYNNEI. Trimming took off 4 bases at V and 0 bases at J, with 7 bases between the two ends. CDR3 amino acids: CASSGAHSGANVLTF. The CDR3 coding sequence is TGTGCCAGCAGTGGGGCCCACTCTGGGGCCAACGTCCTGACTTTC.

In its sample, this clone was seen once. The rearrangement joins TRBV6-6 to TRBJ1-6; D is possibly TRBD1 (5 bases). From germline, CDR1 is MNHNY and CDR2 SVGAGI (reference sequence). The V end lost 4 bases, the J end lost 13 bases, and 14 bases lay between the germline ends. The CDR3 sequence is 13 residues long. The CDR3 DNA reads TGTGCCAGCAGTTCCAGGGAGGTTGGGCCCCTCCACTTT. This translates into CASSSREVGPLHF.

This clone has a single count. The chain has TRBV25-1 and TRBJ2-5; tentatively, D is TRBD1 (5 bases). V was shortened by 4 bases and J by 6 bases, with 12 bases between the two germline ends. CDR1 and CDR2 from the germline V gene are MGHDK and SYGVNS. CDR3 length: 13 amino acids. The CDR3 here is CASSAPGIQTQYF. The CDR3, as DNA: TGTGCCAGCAGTGCGCCAGGGATACAGACCCAGTACTTC.

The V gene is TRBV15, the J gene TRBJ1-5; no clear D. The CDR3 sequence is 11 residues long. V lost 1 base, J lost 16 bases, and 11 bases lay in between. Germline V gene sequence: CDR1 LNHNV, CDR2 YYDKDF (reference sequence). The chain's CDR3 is CATSRVVSGHF. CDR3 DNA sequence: TGTGCCACCAGCAGAGTAGTAAGTGGTCATTTT.

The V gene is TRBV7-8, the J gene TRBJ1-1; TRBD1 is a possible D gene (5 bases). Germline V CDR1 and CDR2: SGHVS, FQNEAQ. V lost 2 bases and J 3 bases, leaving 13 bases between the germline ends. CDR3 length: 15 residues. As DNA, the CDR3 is TGTGCCAGCAGCTTACGGTGGGGCCCGGACACTGAAGCTTTCTTT. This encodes CASSLRWGPDTEAFF.

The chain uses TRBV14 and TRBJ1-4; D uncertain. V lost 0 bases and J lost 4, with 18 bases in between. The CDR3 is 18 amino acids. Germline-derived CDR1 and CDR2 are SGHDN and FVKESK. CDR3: CASSQDPYEAGNNEKLFF. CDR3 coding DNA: TGTGCCAGCAGCCAAGACCCCTATGAAGCGGGCAATAATGAAAAACTGTTTTTT.

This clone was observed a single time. This chain's CDR3 is CASSPPRAGELFF. The CDR3 region has the DNA TGTGCCAGCAGCCCCCCGCGGGCCGGGGAGCTGTTTTTT. This chain joins TRBV9 and TRBJ2-2, with a tentative D call TRBD2 (5 bases). From germline, CDR1 is SGDLS and CDR2 YYNGEE. The CDR3 is 13 amino acids. The V and J ends lost 4 bases and 6 bases respectively, with 10 bases between them. The entire variable domain, with the rest obtained from reference TRBV9 and TRBJ2-2, is as follows: DSGVTQTPKHLITATGQRVTLRCSPRSGDLSVYWYQQSLDQGLQFLIQYYNGEERAKGNILERFSAQQFPDLHSELNLSSLELGDSALYFCASSPPRAGELFFGEGSRLTVL.

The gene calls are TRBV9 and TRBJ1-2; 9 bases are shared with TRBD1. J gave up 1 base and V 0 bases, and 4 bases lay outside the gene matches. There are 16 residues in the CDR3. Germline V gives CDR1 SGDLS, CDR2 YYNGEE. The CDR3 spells CASSVDRDRVNYGYTF. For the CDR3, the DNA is TGTGCCAGCAGCGTAGATAGGGACAGGGTTAACTATGGCTACACCTTC.

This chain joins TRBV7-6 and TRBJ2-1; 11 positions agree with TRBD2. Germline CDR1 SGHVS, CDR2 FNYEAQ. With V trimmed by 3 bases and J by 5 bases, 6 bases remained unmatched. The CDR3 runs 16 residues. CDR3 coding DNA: TGTGCCAGCAGCTTTACTAGCGGGGGCCCGAACAATGAGCAGTTCTTC. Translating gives CASSFTSGGPNNEQFF.

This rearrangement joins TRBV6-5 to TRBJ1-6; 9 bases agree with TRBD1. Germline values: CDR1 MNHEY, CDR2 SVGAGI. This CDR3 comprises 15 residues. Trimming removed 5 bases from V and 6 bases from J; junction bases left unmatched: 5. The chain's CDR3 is CASSQPGQGNSPLHF. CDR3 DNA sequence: TGTGCCAGCAGTCAACCGGGACAGGGTAATTCACCCCTCCACTTT.

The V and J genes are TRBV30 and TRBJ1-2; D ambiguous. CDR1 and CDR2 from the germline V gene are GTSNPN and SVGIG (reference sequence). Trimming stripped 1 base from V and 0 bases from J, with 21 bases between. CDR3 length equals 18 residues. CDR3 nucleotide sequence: TGTGCCTGGAGTGAATGGGCTTCTCCGACCTTAGCTAACTATGGCTACACCTTC. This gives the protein CAWSEWASPTLANYGYTF.

The DNA for the CDR3 is TGTGCCAGCAGCCCAAGACAGTTTACTGGAAACACCATATATTTT. Its protein is CASSPRQFTGNTIYF. The rearrangement uses TRBV7-2 and TRBJ1-3, with D perhaps TRBD1 (5 bases). This CDR3 has 15 residues. The germline V gene encodes CDR1 SGHTA and CDR2 FQGNSA. Trimming stripped 5 bases from V and 2 bases from J, with 13 bases between.